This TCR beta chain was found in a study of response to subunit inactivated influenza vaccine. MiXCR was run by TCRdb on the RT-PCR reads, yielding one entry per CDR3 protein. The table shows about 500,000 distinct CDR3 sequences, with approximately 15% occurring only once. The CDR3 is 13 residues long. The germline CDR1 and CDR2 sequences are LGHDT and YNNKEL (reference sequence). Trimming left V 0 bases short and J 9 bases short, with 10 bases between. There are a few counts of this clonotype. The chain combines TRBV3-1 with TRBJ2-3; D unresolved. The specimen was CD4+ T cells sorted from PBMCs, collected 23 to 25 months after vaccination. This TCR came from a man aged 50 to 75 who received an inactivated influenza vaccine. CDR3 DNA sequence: TGTGCCAGCAGCCAAGACGTTATGCAAACGCAGTATTTT. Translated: CASSQDVMQTQYF.